The sequence of this T cell receptor beta chain was determined in a study of T cell clonotyping in hematopoietic cell transplantation (dated by TCRdb to about 2021). General notes on the study: A total of 110 to 150 blood samples were collected in the study from approximately 34 consecutive transplant recipients and their related donors. Patient recruitment ran from 2015 to early 2017, and follow-up continued until late 2020 or death. Broad study findings and their caveats: The sample size was limited, and because cells were not sorted, the contributions of CD4 and CD8 repertoires could not be separated. After transplant, TCR diversity in recipients dropped, and pathologically expanded clonotypes climbed progressively between day 30 and day 180. Donor and pretransplant recipient Inverse Simpson Index values predicted broader posttransplant TCR repertoire diversity. Just a small fraction of recipient repertoires overlapped with donor repertoires, and more than 95% appeared de novo at the given depth.

The CDR3 numbers 15 residues from cysteine through phenylalanine. Only the CDR3 region is kept as DNA, spanning 45 bases read in frame from base 1. Germline trimming: 6 bases from V, 4 bases from J; junction bases outside gene matches: 7. From a lookup of the germline V gene, CDR1 and CDR2 are MDHEN and SYDVKM. A remark on this clone: The target of this receptor is not known. Base qualities are missing; no much larger clone stands one base away.

Blood samples for TCR beta sequencing were provided by related transplant donors. Nuclei Lysis Solution was used to extract genomic DNA from fresh or cryopreserved unfractionated peripheral blood mononuclear cells. TCR beta CDR3 regions were amplified from genomic DNA with the immunoSEQ assay, a bias-controlled multiplex PCR using V- and J-specific primers. In a second PCR step, the CDR3 amplicons were tagged with a proprietary barcode plus Illumina adapter sequences. CDR3 libraries were sequenced on an Illumina MiSeq instrument. The authors processed their data as follows. immunoSEQ Analyzer 3.0 was used for export and quality control, with R Bioconductor and Immunarch used for downstream analyses. Only productive rearrangements in the normalized downsampled data set went into calculating the repertoire metrics. Clonotypes larger than 5 templates in the normalized cohort were defined as pathologically expanded. The Inverse Simpson Index was used to measure repertoire diversity. The non-normalized data set was used for CMV-specificity analyses so that all clonotypes could be captured. TCRdb's version of the immuneACCESS table is confined to in-frame rearrangements and falls short of the full clone set. An unresolved V gene accounts for under half of the shortfall where checked; the remainder is of unknown origin. V and J calls and clone size come straight from that table; D and trimming were deduced from the DNA. For this sample the table gives approximately 75,000 clones, of which over 90% were detected only once. 1.6% of the sample is taken by the ten largest.

Sequences were obtained from peripheral blood mononuclear cells. The receptor was isolated from a man between 45 and 60 years old in good health. Some clones in this sample may be carry-over from other donors' samples. The chain links TRBV28 with TRBJ2-3, and 10 junction bases match TRBD2. The DNA reads TGTGCCAGCAGCGTTAGCGGGAGGAATGCAGATACGCAGTATTTT. Its protein reads: CASSVSGRNADTQYF. With the rest looked up from the reference TRBV28 and TRBJ2-3 genes rather than sequenced, the full variable domain is DVKVTQSSRYLVKRTGEKVFLECVQDMDHENMFWYRQDPGLGLRLIYFSYDVKMKEKGDIPEGYSVSREKKERFSLILESASTNQTSMYLCASSVSGRNADTQYFGPGTRLTVL.